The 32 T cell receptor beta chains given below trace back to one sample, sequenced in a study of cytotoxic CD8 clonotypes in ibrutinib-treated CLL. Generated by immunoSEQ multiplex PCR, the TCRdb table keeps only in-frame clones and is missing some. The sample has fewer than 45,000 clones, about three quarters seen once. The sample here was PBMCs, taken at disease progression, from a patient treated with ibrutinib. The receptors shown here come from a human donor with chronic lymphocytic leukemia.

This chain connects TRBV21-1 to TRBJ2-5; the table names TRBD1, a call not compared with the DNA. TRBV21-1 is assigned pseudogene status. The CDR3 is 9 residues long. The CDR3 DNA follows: TGTGCCAGGGGCGAGACCCAGTACTTC. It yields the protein CARGETQYF.

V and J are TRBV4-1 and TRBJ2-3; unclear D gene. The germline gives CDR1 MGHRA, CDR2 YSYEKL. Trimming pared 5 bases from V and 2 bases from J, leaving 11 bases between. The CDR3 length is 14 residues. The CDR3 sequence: CASSNTVYTDTQYF. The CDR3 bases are TGCGCCAGCAGCAACACCGTCTACACAGATACGCAGTATTTT.

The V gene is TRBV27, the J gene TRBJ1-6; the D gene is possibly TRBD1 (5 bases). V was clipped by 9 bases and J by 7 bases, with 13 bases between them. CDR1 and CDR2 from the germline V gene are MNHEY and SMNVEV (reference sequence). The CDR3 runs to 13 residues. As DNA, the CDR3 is TGTGCCAGTACAGGTGTATACAATTCACCCCTCCACTTT. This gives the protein CASTGVYNSPLHF.

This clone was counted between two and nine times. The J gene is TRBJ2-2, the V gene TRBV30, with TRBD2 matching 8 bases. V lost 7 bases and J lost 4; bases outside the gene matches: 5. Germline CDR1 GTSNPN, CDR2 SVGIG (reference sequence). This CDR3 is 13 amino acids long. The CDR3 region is CASGGAVTGELFF. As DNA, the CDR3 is TGTGCCTCCGGGGGGGCAGTCACCGGGGAGCTGTTTTTT.

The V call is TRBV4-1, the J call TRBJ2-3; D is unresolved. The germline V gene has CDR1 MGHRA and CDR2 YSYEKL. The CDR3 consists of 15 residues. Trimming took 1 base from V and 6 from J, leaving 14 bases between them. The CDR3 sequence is CASSQGPFSSDTQYF. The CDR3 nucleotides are TGCGCCAGCAGCCAAGGTCCTTTTAGTTCGGATACGCAGTATTTT.

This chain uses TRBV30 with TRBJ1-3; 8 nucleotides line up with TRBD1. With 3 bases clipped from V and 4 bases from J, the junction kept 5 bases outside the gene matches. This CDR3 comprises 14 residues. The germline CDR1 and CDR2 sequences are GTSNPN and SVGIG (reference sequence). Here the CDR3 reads CAWRRTGTGNTIYF. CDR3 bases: TGTGCCTGGAGACGGACAGGGACGGGAAACACCATATATTTT.

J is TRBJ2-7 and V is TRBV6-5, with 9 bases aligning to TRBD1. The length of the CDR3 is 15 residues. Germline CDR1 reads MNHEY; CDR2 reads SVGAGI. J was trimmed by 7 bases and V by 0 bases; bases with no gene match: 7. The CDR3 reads CASSYSDRGVLEQYF. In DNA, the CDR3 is TGTGCCAGCAGTTACTCGGACAGGGGAGTGCTGGAGCAGTACTTC.

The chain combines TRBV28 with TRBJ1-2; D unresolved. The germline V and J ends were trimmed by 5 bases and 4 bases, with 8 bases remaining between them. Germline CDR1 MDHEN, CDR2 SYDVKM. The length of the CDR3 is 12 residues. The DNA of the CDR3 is TGTGCCAGCAGTCGAATACTCTATGGCTACACCTTC. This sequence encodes CASSRILYGYTF.

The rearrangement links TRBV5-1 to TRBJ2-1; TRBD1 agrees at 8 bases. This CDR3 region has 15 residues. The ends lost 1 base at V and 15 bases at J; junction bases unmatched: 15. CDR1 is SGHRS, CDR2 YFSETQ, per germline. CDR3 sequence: CASSLTGTGLDERFF. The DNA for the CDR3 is TGCGCCAGCAGCTTGACCGGGACAGGCCTGGACGAACGGTTCTTC.

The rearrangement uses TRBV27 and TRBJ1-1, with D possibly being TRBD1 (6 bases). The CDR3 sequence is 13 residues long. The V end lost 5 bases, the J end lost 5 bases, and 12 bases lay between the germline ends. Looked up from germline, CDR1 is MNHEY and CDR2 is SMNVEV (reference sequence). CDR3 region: CASSEQGRTEAFF. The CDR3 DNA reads TGTGCCAGCAGTGAACAGGGAAGGACTGAAGCTTTCTTT.

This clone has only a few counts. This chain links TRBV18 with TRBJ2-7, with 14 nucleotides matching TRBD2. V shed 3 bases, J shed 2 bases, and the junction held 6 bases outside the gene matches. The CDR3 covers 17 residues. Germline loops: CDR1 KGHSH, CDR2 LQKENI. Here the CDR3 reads CASSPPTTSGRAYEQYF. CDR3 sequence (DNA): TGTGCCAGCTCACCTCCAACGACTAGCGGGAGGGCCTACGAGCAGTACTTC. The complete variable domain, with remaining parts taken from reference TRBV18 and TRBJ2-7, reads NAGVMQNPRHLVRRRGQEARLRCSPMKGHSHVYWYRQLPEEGLKFMVYLQKENIIDESGMPKERFSAEFPKEGPSILRIQQVVRGDSAAYFCASSPPTTSGRAYEQYFGPGTRLTVT.

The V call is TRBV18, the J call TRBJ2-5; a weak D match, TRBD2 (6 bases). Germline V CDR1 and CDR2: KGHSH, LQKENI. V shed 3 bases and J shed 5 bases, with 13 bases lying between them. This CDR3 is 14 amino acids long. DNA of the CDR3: TGTGCCAGCTCACCGTCGGGGGTAGGGGAGACCCAGTACTTC. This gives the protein CASSPSGVGETQYF. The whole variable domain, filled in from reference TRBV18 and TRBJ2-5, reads NAGVMQNPRHLVRRRGQEARLRCSPMKGHSHVYWYRQLPEEGLKFMVYLQKENIIDESGMPKERFSAEFPKEGPSILRIQQVVRGDSAAYFCASSPSGVGETQYFGPGTRLLVL.

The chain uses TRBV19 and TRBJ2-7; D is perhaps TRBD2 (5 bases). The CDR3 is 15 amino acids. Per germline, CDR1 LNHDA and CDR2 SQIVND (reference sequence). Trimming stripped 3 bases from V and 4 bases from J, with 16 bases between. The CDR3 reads CASSIMSGIGYEQYF. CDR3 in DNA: TGTGCCAGTAGTATTATGTCGGGGATCGGTTACGAGCAGTACTTC.

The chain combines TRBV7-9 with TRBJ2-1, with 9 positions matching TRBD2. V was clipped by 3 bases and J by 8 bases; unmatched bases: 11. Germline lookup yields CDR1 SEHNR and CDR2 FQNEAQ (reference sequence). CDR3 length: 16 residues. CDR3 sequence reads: CASSFPSGDLEDEQFF. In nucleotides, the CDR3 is TGTGCCAGCAGCTTTCCTAGCGGGGACCTGGAGGATGAGCAGTTCTTC. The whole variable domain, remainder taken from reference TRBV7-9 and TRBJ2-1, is DTGVSQNPRHKITKRGQNVTFRCDPISEHNRLYWYRQTLGQGPEFLTYFQNEAQLEKSRLLSDRFSAERPKGSFSTLEIQRTEQGDSAMYLCASSFPSGDLEDEQFFGPGTRLTVL.

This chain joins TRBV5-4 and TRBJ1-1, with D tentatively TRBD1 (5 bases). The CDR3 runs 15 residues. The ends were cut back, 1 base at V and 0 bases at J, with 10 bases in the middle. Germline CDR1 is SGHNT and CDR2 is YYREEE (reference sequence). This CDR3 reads CASSLRGSVNTEAFF. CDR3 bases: TGTGCCAGCAGCTTGCGGGGCAGTGTGAACACTGAAGCTTTCTTT.

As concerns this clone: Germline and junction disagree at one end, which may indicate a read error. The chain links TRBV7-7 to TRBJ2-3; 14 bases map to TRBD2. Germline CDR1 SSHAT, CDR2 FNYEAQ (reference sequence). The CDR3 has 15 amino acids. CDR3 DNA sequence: TGTGCTAGCAGCTCCGGGACTAGCGGGGGAAATACGCAGTATTTT. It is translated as CASSSGTSGGNTQYF.

The CDR3 region has the DNA TGTGCCAGCATGGAGTTACAGGGGGCGCGGGATGAAAAACTGTTTTTT. It encodes CASMELQGARDEKLFF. This chain connects TRBV28 to TRBJ1-4; 9 nucleotides line up with TRBD1. The V gene's germline CDR1 is MDHEN and CDR2 SYDVKM. This CDR3 is built from 16 residues. The V segment lost 7 bases and the J segment 6 bases; nucleotides outside the gene matches: 12.

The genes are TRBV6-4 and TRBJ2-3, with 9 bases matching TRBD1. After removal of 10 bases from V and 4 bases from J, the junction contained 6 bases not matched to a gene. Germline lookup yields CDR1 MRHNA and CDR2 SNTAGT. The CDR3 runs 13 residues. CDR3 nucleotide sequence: TGTGCCACAAGGACAGGGGCAGCAGATACGCAGTATTTT. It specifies CATRTGAADTQYF.

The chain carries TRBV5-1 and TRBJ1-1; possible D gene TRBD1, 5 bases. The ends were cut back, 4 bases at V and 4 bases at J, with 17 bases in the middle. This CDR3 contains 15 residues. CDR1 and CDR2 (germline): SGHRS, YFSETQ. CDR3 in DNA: TGCGCCAGCAGCCTTGGACCGGGACTGGGCACTGAAGCTTTCTTT. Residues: CASSLGPGLGTEAFF.

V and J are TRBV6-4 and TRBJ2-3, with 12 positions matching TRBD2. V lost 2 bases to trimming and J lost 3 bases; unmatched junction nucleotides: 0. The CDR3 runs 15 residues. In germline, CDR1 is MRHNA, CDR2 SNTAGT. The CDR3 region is CASSDGTSGTDTQYF. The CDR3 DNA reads TGTGCCAGCAGTGACGGGACTAGCGGGACAGATACGCAGTATTTT.

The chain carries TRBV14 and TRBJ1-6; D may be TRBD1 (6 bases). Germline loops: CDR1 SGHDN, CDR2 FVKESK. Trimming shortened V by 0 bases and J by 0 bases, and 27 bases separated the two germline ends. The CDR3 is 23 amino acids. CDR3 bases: TGTGCCAGCAGCCAAGATTCTCCATCCCGCCCTACAGGGTTTAGCTCCTATAATTCACCCCTCCACTTT. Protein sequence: CASSQDSPSRPTGFSSYNSPLHF.

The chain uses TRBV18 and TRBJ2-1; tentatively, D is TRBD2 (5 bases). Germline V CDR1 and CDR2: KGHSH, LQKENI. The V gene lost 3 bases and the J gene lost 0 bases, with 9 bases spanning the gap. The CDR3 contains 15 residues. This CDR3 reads CASSPASSSYNEQFF. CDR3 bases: TGTGCCAGCTCACCCGCTAGCAGCTCCTACAATGAGCAGTTCTTC.

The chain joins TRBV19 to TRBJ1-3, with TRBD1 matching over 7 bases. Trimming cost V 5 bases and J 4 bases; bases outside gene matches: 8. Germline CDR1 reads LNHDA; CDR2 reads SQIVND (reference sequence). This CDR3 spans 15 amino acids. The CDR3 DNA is TGTGCCAGTAGTCTTGGGCACAGGGGAGGAAACACCATATATTTT. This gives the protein CASSLGHRGGNTIYF.

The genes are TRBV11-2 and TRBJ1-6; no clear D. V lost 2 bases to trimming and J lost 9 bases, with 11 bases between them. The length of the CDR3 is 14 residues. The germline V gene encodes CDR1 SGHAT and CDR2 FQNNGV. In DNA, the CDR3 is TGTGCCAGCAGCTTATATGGCTCTCCTTCACCCCTCCACTTT. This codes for CASSLYGSPSPLHF.

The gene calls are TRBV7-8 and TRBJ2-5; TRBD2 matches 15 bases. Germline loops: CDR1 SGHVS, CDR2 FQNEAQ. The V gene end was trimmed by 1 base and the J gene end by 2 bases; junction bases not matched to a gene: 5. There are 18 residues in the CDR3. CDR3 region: CASSLGGTSGGTQETQYF. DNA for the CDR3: TGTGCCAGCAGCTTAGGCGGGACTAGCGGGGGGACTCAAGAGACCCAGTACTTC.

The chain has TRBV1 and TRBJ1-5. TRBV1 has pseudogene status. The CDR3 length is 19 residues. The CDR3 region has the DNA TGCACCAGCAGCCAAGATCCCCACCCGACCCTTTATAGCAATCAGCCCCAGCATTTT. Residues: CTSSQDPHPTLYSNQPQHF.

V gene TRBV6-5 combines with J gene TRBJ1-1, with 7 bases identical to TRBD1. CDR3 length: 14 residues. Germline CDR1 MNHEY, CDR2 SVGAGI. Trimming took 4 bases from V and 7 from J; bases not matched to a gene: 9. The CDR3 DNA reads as TGTGCCAGCAGTTTCGACAGGGAGTATTTTGAAGCTTTCTTT. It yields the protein CASSFDREYFEAFF.

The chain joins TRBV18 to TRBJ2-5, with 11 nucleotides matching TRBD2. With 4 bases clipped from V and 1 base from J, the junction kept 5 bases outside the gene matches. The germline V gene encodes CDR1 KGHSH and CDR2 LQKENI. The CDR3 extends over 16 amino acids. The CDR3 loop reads CASSHTGTSGQETQYF. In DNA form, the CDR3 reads TGTGCCAGCTCACACACCGGGACTAGCGGCCAAGAGACCCAGTACTTC.

This CDR3 is CASSLSAGGSDTQYF. In DNA, the CDR3 is TGTGCCAGCAGTTTATCTGCGGGAGGGTCAGATACGCAGTATTTT. V usage is TRBV28 and J usage is TRBJ2-3; 9 bases agree with TRBD2. Germline CDR1 is MDHEN and CDR2 is SYDVKM. V gave up 1 base and J gave up 4 bases; unmatched junction bases: 3. The CDR3 covers 15 residues. Looking up the rest from reference TRBV28 and TRBJ2-3 gives the full variable domain: DVKVTQSSRYLVKRTGEKVFLECVQDMDHENMFWYRQDPGLGLRLIYFSYDVKMKEKGDIPEGYSVSREKKERFSLILESASTNQTSMYLCASSLSAGGSDTQYFGPGTRLTVL.

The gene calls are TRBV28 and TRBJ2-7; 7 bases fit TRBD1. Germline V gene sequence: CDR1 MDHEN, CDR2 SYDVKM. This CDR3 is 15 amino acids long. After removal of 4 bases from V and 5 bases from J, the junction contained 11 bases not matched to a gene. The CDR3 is CASSSPDRPSHEQYF. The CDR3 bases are TGTGCCAGCAGTTCCCCGGACAGGCCTAGCCACGAGCAGTACTTC.

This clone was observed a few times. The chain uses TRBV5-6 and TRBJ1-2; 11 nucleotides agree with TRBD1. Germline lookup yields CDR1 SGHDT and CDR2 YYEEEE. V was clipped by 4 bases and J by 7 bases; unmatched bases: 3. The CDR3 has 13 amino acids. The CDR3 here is CASSLGTGGGYTF. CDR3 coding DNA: TGTGCCAGCAGCCTGGGGACAGGGGGTGGCTACACCTTC.

CDR3 coding DNA: TGTGCCAGCAGCGAAGCGGGGGCCCCCAATGAGCAGTTCTTC. It yields the protein CASSEAGAPNEQFF. The J gene is TRBJ2-1, the V gene TRBV11-3; the match to TRBD2 covers 8 bases. V dropped 5 bases and J dropped 6; count of bases not matched to a gene: 6. Germline CDR1 SGHNT, CDR2 YENEEA. The CDR3 covers 14 residues.